Listed below are T cell receptor beta chains from one sample, sequenced in a study of response to subunit inactivated influenza vaccine. MiXCR was run by TCRdb on the RT-PCR reads, yielding one entry per CDR3 protein. The table shows around 520,000 distinct CDR3 sequences, with 12% occurring only once. The source was PBMCs from blood, collected on the day of vaccination. The origin of the receptors is a man between 50 and 59 years old who received an inactivated influenza vaccine. Both conserved end residues are part of each CDR3. A D gene is named only where the DNA matches it firmly. The size field is filled for only some rows; it gives once, few, many or a size class.

size	V	J	D	CDR3	DNA
few	TRBV12-3/TRBV12-4	TRBJ2-3	NA	CASSLTLGDTQYF	TGTGCCAGCAGCTTAACCCTGGGCGATACGCAGTATTTT
NA	TRBV24-1	TRBJ1-5	NA	CATSGLQSDQPQHF	TGTGCCACCAGTGGTTTGCAGTCTGATCAGCCCCAGCATTTT
few	TRBV7-8	TRBJ2-3	TRBD2	CASSSGLAGYTDTQYF	TGTGCCAGCAGCTCAGGACTAGCGGGGTACACAGATACGCAGTATTTT
NA	TRBV5-4	TRBJ2-1	NA	CASSLVSERGEQFF	TGTGCCAGCAGCTTGGTGTCAGAAAGAGGTGAGCAGTTCTTC
NA	TRBV7-2	TRBJ2-1	NA	CASSFQGGGGNEQFF	TGTGCCAGCAGCTTCCAGGGGGGAGGGGGCAATGAGCAGTTCTTC
few	TRBV20-1	TRBJ2-4	NA	CSIGITQGLAKNIQYF	TGCAGTATCGGAATAACTCAAGGGTTAGCCAAAAACATTCAGTACTTC
NA	TRBV19	TRBJ2-7	NA	CASSIRKSYEQYF	TGTGCCAGTAGTATCCGGAAGTCCTACGAGCAGTACTTC
many	TRBV11-2	TRBJ1-2	NA	CASSPGRWNYGYTF	TGTGCCAGCAGCCCCGGGCGTTGGAACTATGGCTACACCTTC
NA	TRBV12-3/TRBV12-4	TRBJ2-1	TRBD2	CASSYPTSGEFF	TGTGCCAGCAGTTATCCGACTAGCGGGGAGTTCTTC
few	TRBV6-2/TRBV6-3	TRBJ1-2	NA	CASSYSVGAGGYTF	TGTGCCAGCAGTTACTCGGTAGGCGCAGGAGGCTACACCTTC
NA	TRBV4-1	TRBJ2-2	NA	CASSQRFDRTPNTGELFF	TGCGCCAGCAGCCAAAGATTCGACAGGACACCGAACACCGGGGAGCTGTTTTTT
few	TRBV7-2	TRBJ2-2	NA	CASSPRLEKLFF	TGTGCCAGCAGCCCACGACTAGAAAAGCTGTTTTTT
few	TRBV18	TRBJ2-1	NA	CASSPSSPNEQFF	TGTGCCAGCTCACCATCCTCCCCTAATGAGCAGTTCTTC